These T cell receptor beta chains were read from a single sample in a study of response to subunit inactivated influenza vaccine. TCRdb itself ran the RT-PCR reads through MiXCR, one entry per CDR3 protein. The table lists roughly 650,000 distinct CDR3 sequences, 15% to 19% of them singletons, with 11% in the top ten. The source material was PBMCs from blood, sampled less than 13 days after vaccination. These receptors were obtained from a man between 50 and 59 years old who received an inactivated influenza vaccine. Each CDR3 is given with its conserved first and last residue. D genes are given only for firm matches. The size field is filled for only some rows; it gives once, few, many or a size class.

TRBV4-2	many	TRBJ1-4	TRBD1	TGTGCCAGCAGCCATCGGACAGGGGGGGAAAAACTGTTTTTT	CASSHRTGGEKLFF
TRBV10-3	few	TRBJ2-3	.	TGTGCCATCAGTGAGCCAGGGAGGAGCACAGATACGCAGTATTTT	CAISEPGRSTDTQYF
TRBV12-3/TRBV12-4	.	TRBJ2-2	.	TGTGCCAGCAAACAAGGGTACACCGGGGAGCTGTTTTTT	CASKQGYTGELFF
TRBV20-1	.	TRBJ2-7	.	TGCAGTGCGAAGAGGGACTCCTACGAGCAGTACTTC	CSAKRDSYEQYF
TRBV6-1	.	TRBJ1-2	.	TGTGCCAGCAGTGAAAGTCTATGGGATCCTTATGGCTACACCTTC	CASSESLWDPYGYTF
TRBV12-3/TRBV12-4	.	TRBJ2-1	TRBD2	TGTGCCAGCAGCTGGACTAGCGGGAGAGAGAATGAGCAGTTCTTC	CASSWTSGRENEQFF
TRBV20-1	many	TRBJ1-3	TRBD1	TGCAGTGCTGATACAGGGGCGTCTGGAAACACCATATATTTT	CSADTGASGNTIYF
TRBV7-8	.	TRBJ2-7	.	TGTGCCAGCAGCTTAGTGGGGACACCCGACTACGAGCAGTACTTC	CASSLVGTPDYEQYF
TRBV10-3	.	TRBJ2-1	TRBD2	TGTGCCATCAGTAGAGCACTAGCGGGGAAAGACAATGAGCAGTTCTTC	CAISRALAGKDNEQFF
TRBV6-2/TRBV6-3	few	TRBJ2-3	TRBD2	TGTGCCAGCAATCGGGGGGAAATAACAGATACGCAGTATTTT	CASNRGEITDTQYF
TRBV29-1	few	TRBJ2-3	.	TGCAGCGTTAGGGCGCGCGGTGCAGATACGCAGTATTTT	CSVRARGADTQYF
TRBV27	few	TRBJ2-2	.	TGTGCCAGCAGACGACAGCCCGCCGGGGAGCTGTTTTTT	CASRRQPAGELFF
TRBV6-5	.	TRBJ1-1	.	TGTGCCAGCAGTTACTCAACCCAACGGGGGGGAGCGGAAGCTTTCTTT	CASSYSTQRGGAEAFF
TRBV5-6	.	TRBJ2-7	TRBD1	TGTGCCAGCAGCCTGGGGACAGGAATGGAGGAGCAGTACTTC	CASSLGTGMEEQYF
TRBV5-1	few	TRBJ2-2	.	TGCGCCAGCAGCCGTGGAGCCAGAGGGGCCGCGAACACCGGGGAGCTGTTTTTT	CASSRGARGAANTGELFF
TRBV29-1	few	TRBJ2-7	TRBD2	TGCAGCGTTTGGACTAGCGGGCTGAGCTCCTACGAGCAGTACTTC	CSVWTSGLSSYEQYF
TRBV20-1	few	TRBJ2-1	.	TGCAGTGCCACCGGGACTGCAATAAATTACAATGAGCAGTTCTTC	CSATGTAINYNEQFF
TRBV5-1	.	TRBJ2-4	.	TGCGCCAGCAGCTTGGCGGGGACGGACATTCAGTACTTC	CASSLAGTDIQYF
TRBV20-1	.	TRBJ2-1	.	TGCAGTGCTAGAGGATTATACAATGAGCAGTTCTTC	CSARGLYNEQFF
TRBV30	few	TRBJ2-5	TRBD1	TGTGCCTGGAGTAGGACAGGTTTCGAGACCCAGTACTTC	CAWSRTGFETQYF
TRBV6-5	.	TRBJ2-2	.	TGTGCCAGCAGTTACTCGATAGGCCTGAGGGAGCTGTTTTTT	CASSYSIGLRELFF
TRBV29-1	.	TRBJ2-7	TRBD1	TGCAGCGTCCCGGGACAGGTCACCTACGAGCAGTACTTC	CSVPGQVTYEQYF
TRBV11-2	many	TRBJ1-1	.	TGTGCCAGCAGCTTATCTGACTCATCGAACACTGAAGCTTTCTTT	CASSLSDSSNTEAFF
TRBV12-3/TRBV12-4	once	TRBJ2-4	.	TGTGCCAGCAGTTTGGCCGGGACAAAACGTGACATTCAGTACTTC	CASSLAGTKRDIQYF
TRBV9	.	TRBJ2-2	.	TGTGCCAGCAACCCGGAACCACGGAACACCGGGGAGCTGTTTTTT	CASNPEPRNTGELFF
TRBV7-8	many	TRBJ1-4	.	TGTGCCAGCAGCTTAGCTAATGAAAAACTGTTTTTT	CASSLANEKLFF
TRBV12-3/TRBV12-4	.	TRBJ1-2	TRBD1	TGTGCCAGCAGCAAACGCGGACAGGGCGGTAACTATGGCTACACCTTC	CASSKRGQGGNYGYTF
TRBV10-3	few	TRBJ2-1	.	TGTGCCATCACTGAGGGCTCCTACAATGAGCAGTTCTTC	CAITEGSYNEQFF
TRBV18	few	TRBJ2-3	.	TGTGCCAGCTCACCACAGTCGGTCAGGGCAAGCACAGATACGCAGTATTTT	CASSPQSVRASTDTQYF
TRBV7-2	many	TRBJ1-5	.	TGTGCCAGCAGCTTATATAATCAGCCCCAGCATTTT	CASSLYNQPQHF
TRBV4-1	.	TRBJ1-2	.	TGCGCCAGCAGCCAAGAGGGGGCAGGGGTCCCAAGGGGCTACACCTTC	CASSQEGAGVPRGYTF
TRBV6-1	.	TRBJ2-5	.	TGTGCCAGCAGTATGACCCCCGGGGAAGAGACCCAGTACTTC	CASSMTPGEETQYF
TRBV24-1	many	TRBJ2-5	TRBD1	TGTGCCACCAGTGATTTGGCTGGGACAGCTCAAGAGACCCAGTACTTC	CATSDLAGTAQETQYF
TRBV29-1	.	TRBJ2-1	.	TGCAGCGTTGATTGGGCAGGTAGGAGCTCCTACAATGAGCAGTTCTTC	CSVDWAGRSSYNEQFF
TRBV3-1	few	TRBJ2-7	.	TGTGCCAGCAGCCTCATAGCCTACGAGCAGTACTTC	CASSLIAYEQYF